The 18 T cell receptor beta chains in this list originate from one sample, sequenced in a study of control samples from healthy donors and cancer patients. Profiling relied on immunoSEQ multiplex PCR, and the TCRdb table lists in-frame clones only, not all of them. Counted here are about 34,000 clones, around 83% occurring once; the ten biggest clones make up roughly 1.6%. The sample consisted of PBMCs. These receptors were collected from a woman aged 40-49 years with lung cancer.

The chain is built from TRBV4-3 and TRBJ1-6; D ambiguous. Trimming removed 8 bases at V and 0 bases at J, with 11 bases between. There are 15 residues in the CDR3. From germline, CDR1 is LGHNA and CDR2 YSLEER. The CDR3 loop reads CASRKERSYNSPLHF. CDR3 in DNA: TGCGCCAGCCGAAAAGAGCGCTCCTATAATTCACCCCTCCACTTT.

The CDR3 DNA reads as TGCGCCAGCAGCCTAAGAATCCAGGGGGAAGGAAACACCATATATTTT. It yields the protein CASSLRIQGEGNTIYF. This chain joins TRBV4-3 and TRBJ1-3; 7 positions match TRBD1. Looked up from germline, CDR1 is LGHNA and CDR2 is YSLEER. V lost 4 bases and J lost 4; bases outside the gene matches: 10. This CDR3 is 16 amino acids long.

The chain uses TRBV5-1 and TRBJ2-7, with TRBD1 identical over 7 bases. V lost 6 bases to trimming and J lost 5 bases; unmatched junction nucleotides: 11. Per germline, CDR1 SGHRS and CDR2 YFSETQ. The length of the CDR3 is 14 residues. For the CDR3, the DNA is TGCGCCAGCAACCTTTGGGACAGCTGGGACGAGCAGTACTTC. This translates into CASNLWDSWDEQYF.

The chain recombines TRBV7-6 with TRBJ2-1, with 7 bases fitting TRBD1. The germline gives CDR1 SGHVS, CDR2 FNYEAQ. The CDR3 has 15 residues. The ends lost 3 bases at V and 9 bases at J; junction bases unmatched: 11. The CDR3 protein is CASSFRQGGESEQFF. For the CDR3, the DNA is TGTGCCAGCAGCTTCAGACAGGGTGGAGAGAGTGAGCAGTTCTTC. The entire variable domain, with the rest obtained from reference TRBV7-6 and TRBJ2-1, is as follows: GAGVSQSPRYKVTKRGQDVALRCDPISGHVSLYWYRQALGQGPEFLTYFNYEAQQDKSGLPNDRFSAERPEGSISTLTIQRTEQRDSAMYRCASSFRQGGESEQFFGPGTRLTVL.

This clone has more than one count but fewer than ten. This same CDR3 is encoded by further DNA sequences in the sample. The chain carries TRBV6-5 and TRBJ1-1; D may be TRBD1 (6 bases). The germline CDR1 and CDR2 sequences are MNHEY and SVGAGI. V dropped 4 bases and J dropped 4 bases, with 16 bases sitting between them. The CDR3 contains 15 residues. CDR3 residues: CASSSLGARGTEAFF. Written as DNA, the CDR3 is TGTGCCAGCAGTTCCCTGGGGGCAAGGGGCACTGAAGCTTTCTTT.

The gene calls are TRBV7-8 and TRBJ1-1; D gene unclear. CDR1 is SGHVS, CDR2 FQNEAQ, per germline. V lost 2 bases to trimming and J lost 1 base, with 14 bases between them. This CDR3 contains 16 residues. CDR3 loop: CASSLSGRGRNTEAFF. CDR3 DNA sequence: TGTGCCAGCAGCTTAAGCGGACGAGGTCGGAACACTGAAGCTTTCTTT.

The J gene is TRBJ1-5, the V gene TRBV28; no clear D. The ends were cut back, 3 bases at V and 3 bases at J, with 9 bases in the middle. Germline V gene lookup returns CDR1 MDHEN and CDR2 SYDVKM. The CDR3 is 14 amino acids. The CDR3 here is CASSLELSNQPQHF. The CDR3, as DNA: TGTGCCAGCAGTTTGGAACTATCCAATCAGCCCCAGCATTTT.

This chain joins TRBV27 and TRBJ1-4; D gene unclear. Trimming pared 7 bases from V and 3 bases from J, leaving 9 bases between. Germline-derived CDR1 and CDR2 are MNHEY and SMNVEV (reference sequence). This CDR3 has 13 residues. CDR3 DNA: TGTGCCAGCAAGTACATAGCTAATGAAAAACTGTTTTTT. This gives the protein CASKYIANEKLFF.

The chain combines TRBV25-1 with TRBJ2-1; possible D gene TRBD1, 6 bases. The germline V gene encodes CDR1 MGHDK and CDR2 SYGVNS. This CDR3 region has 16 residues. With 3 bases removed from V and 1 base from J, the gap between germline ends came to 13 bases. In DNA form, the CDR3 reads TGTGCCAGCAGTGAGGATACGGACAGATCCTACAATGAGCAGTTCTTC. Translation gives CASSEDTDRSYNEQFF.

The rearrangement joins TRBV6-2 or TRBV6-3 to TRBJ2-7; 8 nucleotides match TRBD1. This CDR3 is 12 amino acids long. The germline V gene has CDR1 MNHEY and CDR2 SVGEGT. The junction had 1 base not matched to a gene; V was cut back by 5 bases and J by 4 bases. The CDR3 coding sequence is TGTGCCAGCAGTGGACAGGGATACGAGCAGTACTTC. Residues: CASSGQGYEQYF.

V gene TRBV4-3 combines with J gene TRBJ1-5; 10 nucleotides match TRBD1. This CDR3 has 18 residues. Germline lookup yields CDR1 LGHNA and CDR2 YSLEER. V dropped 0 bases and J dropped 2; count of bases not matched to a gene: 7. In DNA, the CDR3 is TGCGCCAGCAGCCAAGAATGGGACAGGGGATTTGGCAATCAGCCCCAGCATTTT. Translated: CASSQEWDRGFGNQPQHF.

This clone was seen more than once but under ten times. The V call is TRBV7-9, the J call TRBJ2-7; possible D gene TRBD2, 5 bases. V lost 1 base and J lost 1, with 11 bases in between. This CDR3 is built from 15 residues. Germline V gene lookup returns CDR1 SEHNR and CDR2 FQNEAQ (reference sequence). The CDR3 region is CASSLEAVGSYEQYF. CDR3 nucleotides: TGTGCCAGCAGCTTAGAAGCGGTCGGGTCCTACGAGCAGTACTTC.

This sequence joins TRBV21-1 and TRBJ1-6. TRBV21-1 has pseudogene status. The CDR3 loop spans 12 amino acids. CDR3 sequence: CARIHGVPPLHF. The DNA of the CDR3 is TGTGCCAGAATTCACGGGGTTCCACCCCTCCACTTT.

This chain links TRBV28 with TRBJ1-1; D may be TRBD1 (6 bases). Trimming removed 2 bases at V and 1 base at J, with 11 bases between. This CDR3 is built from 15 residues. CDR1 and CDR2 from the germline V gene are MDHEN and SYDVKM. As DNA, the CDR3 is TGTGCCAGCAGTTTAGCGGGACATAAGAACACTGAAGCTTTCTTT. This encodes CASSLAGHKNTEAFF.

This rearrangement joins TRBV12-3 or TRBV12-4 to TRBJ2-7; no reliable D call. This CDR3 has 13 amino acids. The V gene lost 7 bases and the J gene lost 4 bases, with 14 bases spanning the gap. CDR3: CASTRNSLYEQYF. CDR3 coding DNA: TGTGCCAGCACCCGAAACAGCCTTTACGAGCAGTACTTC.

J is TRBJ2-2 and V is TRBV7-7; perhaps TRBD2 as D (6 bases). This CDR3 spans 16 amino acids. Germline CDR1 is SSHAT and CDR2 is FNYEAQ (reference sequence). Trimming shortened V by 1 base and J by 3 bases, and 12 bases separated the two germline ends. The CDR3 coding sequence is TGTGCCAGCAGCTTAGGCGCGGGACTTGACACCGGGGAGCTGTTTTTT. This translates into CASSLGAGLDTGELFF.

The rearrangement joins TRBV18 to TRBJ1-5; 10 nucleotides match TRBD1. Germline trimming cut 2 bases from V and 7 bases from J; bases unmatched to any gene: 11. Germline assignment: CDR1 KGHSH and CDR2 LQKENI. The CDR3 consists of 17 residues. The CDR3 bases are TGTGCCAGCTCACCAAAGGGGACAGGGGAATGGGTACAGCCCCAGCATTTT. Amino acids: CASSPKGTGEWVQPQHF.

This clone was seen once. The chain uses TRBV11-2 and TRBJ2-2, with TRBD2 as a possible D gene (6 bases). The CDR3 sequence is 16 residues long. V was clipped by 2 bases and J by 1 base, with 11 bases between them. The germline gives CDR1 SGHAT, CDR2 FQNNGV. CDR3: CASSLQVRGNTGELFF. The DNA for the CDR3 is TGTGCCAGCAGCTTACAAGTGCGGGGGAACACCGGGGAGCTGTTTTTT.